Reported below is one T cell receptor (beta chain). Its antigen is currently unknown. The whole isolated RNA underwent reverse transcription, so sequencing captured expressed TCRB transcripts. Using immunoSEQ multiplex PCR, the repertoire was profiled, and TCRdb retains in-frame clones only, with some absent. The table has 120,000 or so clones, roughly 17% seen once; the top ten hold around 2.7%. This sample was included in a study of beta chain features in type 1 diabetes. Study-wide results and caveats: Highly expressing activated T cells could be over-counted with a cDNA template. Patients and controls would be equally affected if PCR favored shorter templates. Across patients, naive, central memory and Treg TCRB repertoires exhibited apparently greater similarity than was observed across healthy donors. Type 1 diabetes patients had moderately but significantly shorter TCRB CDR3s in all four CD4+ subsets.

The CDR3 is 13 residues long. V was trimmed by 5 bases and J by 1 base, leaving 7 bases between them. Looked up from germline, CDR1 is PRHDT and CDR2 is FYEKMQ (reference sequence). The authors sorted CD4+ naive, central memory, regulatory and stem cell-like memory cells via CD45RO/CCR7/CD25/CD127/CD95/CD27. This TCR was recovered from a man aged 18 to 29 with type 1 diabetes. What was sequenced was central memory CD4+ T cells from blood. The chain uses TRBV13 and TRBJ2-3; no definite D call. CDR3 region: CASSPSGTDTQYF. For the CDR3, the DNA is TGTGCCAGCAGCCCCTCCGGCACAGATACGCAGTATTTT.